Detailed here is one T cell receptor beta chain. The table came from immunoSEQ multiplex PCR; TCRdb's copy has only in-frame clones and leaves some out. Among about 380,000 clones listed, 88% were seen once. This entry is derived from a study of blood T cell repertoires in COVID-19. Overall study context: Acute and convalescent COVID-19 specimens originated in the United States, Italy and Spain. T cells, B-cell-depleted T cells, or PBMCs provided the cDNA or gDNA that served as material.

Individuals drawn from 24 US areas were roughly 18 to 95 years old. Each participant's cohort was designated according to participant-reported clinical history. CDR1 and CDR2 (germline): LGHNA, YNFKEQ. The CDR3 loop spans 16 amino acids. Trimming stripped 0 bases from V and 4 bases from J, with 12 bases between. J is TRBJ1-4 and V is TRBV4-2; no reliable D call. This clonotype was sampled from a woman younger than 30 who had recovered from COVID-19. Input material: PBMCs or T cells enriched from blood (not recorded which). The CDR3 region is CASSQERAAFNEKLFF. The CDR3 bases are TGTGCCAGCAGCCAAGAGAGGGCAGCATTTAATGAAAAACTGTTTTTT.